A selection of T cell receptor beta chains follows, all from one sample in a study of blood T cell repertoires in COVID-19. Assay used: immunoSEQ multiplex PCR; TCRdb lists only in-frame clones, some missing. The sample has approximately 530,000 clones, about 88% seen once. The sample taken for sequencing was peripheral blood. The receptor source for this set is a woman aged 45 to 65 with COVID-19, enrolled during active disease. CDR3s include the opening cysteine and the closing phenylalanine or tryptophan. Each record gives: V gene, clone size, J gene, D gene, CDR3 DNA, CDR3 protein. A D gene is named only where the DNA matches it firmly. Where a row states a size, it is once, few, many or the class of an expanded clone; other rows omit it.

TRBV19	NA	TRBJ1-4	TRBD1	TGTGCCAGTAGTTCTCCTCGGACAGGGGGCTTTGAAAAACTGTTTTTT	CASSSPRTGGFEKLFF
TRBV10-3	few	TRBJ1-5	TRBD1	TGTGCCATCAGTGAGTCGAGACAGGGGGAACAGCCCCAGCATTTT	CAISESRQGEQPQHF
TRBV2	NA	TRBJ1-1	TRBD1	TGTGCCAGCAGTGTTGACAGGGAGGACACTGAAGCTTTCTTT	CASSVDREDTEAFF
TRBV5-1	NA	TRBJ2-3	NA	TGCGCCAGCAGCCGAGGGCCGGGGGAGGCCGATACGCAGTATTTT	CASSRGPGEADTQYF
TRBV5-6	few	TRBJ2-7	TRBD1	TGTGCCAGCAGCCCTGTCGGACAGGGGAACTACGAGCAGTACTTC	CASSPVGQGNYEQYF
TRBV10-2	NA	TRBJ2-7	NA	TGCGCCAGCAGTGTCGGGGGTCGCGAGCAGTACTTC	CASSVGGREQYF
TRBV6-1	NA	TRBJ1-2	NA	TGTGCCAGCAGTGAGAGCTGGGCGTTAGGCTTGGCTGGCTACACCTTC	CASSESWALGLAGYTF
TRBV6-5	NA	TRBJ1-2	TRBD1	TGTGCCAGCAGGGACTCCGGGACAGTCTATGGCTACACCTTC	CASRDSGTVYGYTF
TRBV5-1	NA	TRBJ1-1	TRBD1	TGCGCCAGCAGCGTTACTCCCGGGACAGGGGGCTACACTGAAGCTTTCTTT	CASSVTPGTGGYTEAFF
TRBV6-5	NA	TRBJ2-1	NA	TGTGCCAGCAGTTCCTTTGGAGGAAATTCCTACAATGAGCAGTTCTTC	CASSSFGGNSYNEQFF
TRBV12-3/TRBV12-4	NA	TRBJ1-1	TRBD1	TGTGCCAGCAGTCAGACAGGGGGTTCAGGTTTCTTT	CASSQTGGSGFF
TRBV28	NA	TRBJ1-1	TRBD1	TGTGCCAGCAGTTTATTAGCCGGGACAGGGGGGAACACTGAAGCTTTCTTT	CASSLLAGTGGNTEAFF
TRBV3-1/TRBV3-2	NA	TRBJ1-2	TRBD1	TGTGCCAGCAGCCGGGAGGGGACAGGGAGGGACGGCTACACCTTC	CASSREGTGRDGYTF
TRBV30	NA	TRBJ2-3	NA	TGTGCCTGGAGTGCCCTCCAGGGGGGCCTCACAGATACGCAGTATTTT	CAWSALQGGLTDTQYF
TRBV6-6	NA	TRBJ2-4	TRBD1	TGTGCCAGCAGTGCTGACCGGGGACAGGGGCTCAACATTCAGTACTTC	CASSADRGQGLNIQYF
TRBV18	NA	TRBJ2-7	NA	TGTGCCAGCTCACTCCTCCCTTACGAGCAGTACTTC	CASSLLPYEQYF